Each of the 29 T cell receptor beta chains below was sequenced from the same sample in a study of OX40 agonist ivuxolimab in advanced cancers. Repertoires were generated with immunoSEQ multiplex PCR, while TCRdb's copy carries only in-frame clones and drops some. The sample has about 110,000 clones, approximately 90% seen once. Here the sequenced sample was CD4+ or CD8+ T cells sorted from blood, taken in a trial of the OX40 agonist ivuxolimab. These receptors originate from an adult with an advanced solid tumor such as melanoma, head and neck, liver or kidney cancer.

The chain carries TRBV5-4 and TRBJ2-7; D is possibly TRBD2 (5 bases). Per germline, CDR1 SGHNT and CDR2 YYREEE (reference sequence). V gave up 0 bases and J gave up 7 bases, with 17 bases separating them. CDR3 length: 15 residues. CDR3 sequence reads: CASSLGGISRAEQYF. The DNA for the CDR3 is TGTGCCAGCAGCTTGGGAGGGATTAGTAGGGCAGAGCAGTACTTC.

The gene calls are TRBV7-9 and TRBJ1-1; D is unresolved. V was clipped by 0 bases and J by 4 bases, with 6 bases between them. Germline CDR1 SEHNR, CDR2 FQNEAQ (reference sequence). CDR3 length: 13 residues. The CDR3, as DNA: TGTGCCAGCAGCTTAGCCGCGGTCACTGAAGCTTTCTTT. Residues: CASSLAAVTEAFF.

This sequence joins TRBV5-5 and TRBJ2-1; 9 positions agree with TRBD2. This CDR3 spans 14 amino acids. After removal of 4 bases from V and 3 bases from J, the junction contained 2 bases not matched to a gene. CDR1 and CDR2 (germline): SGHKS, YYEKEE (reference sequence). This CDR3 reads CASSEREVYNEQFF. The CDR3 nucleotides are TGTGCCAGCAGCGAGCGGGAGGTCTACAATGAGCAGTTCTTC.

The V call is TRBV28, the J call TRBJ2-1; the D gene is possibly TRBD1 (7 bases). Germline CDR1 and CDR2: MDHEN and SYDVKM. Trimming stripped 11 bases from V and 8 bases from J, with 22 bases between. This CDR3 is 14 amino acids long. The CDR3 region has the DNA TGTGCCGCCCATGGGCCCAGGGGGGTCGATGAGCAGTTCTTC. Its translation: CAAHGPRGVDEQFF.

The chain has TRBV9 and TRBJ1-2; 7 bases agree with TRBD1. J gave up 2 bases and V 0 bases, and 1 base lay outside the gene matches. CDR3 length: 14 amino acids. Germline V gene sequence: CDR1 SGDLS, CDR2 YYNGEE. DNA of the CDR3: TGTGCCAGCAGCGTAGAGACAGGGAACTATGGCTACACCTTC. Its translation is CASSVETGNYGYTF.

The chain is built from TRBV6-5 and TRBJ1-1; unclear D gene. The V gene lost 6 bases and the J gene lost 2 bases, with 13 bases spanning the gap. The CDR3 has 14 residues. The germline gives CDR1 MNHEY, CDR2 SVGAGI. CDR3 amino acids: CASRNGPLNTEAFF. The DNA of the CDR3 is TGTGCCAGCAGGAACGGGCCACTTAACACTGAAGCTTTCTTT.

The chain recombines TRBV30 with TRBJ2-4; no definite D call. Germline V gives CDR1 GTSNPN, CDR2 SVGIG (reference sequence). The CDR3 is 13 amino acids. Trimming took 4 bases from V and 8 from J, leaving 15 bases between them. CDR3 DNA: TGTGCCTGGAACTTTGGCACCCCGGACATTCAGTACTTC. Translated, it gives CAWNFGTPDIQYF.

The chain has TRBV28 and TRBJ1-2; D gene uncertain. The CDR3 runs to 10 residues. Between the trimmed V and J ends, which lost 5 bases and 4 bases, there was a span of 2 bases. In germline, CDR1 is MDHEN, CDR2 SYDVKM. CDR3 in amino acids: CASSRYGYTF. CDR3 bases: TGTGCCAGCAGTCGCTATGGCTACACCTTC.

This clone was seen just once. The chain is built from TRBV19 and TRBJ2-7, with D perhaps being TRBD1 or TRBD2 (5 bases each). This CDR3 contains 13 residues. CDR1 and CDR2 from the germline V gene are LNHDA and SQIVND (reference sequence). V lost 8 bases to trimming and J lost 2 bases, with 13 bases between them. The CDR3 nucleotides are TGTGCCAGTCGGGACGCGACTGCCTACGAGCAGTACTTC. It yields the protein CASRDATAYEQYF.

The V and J genes are TRBV5-5 and TRBJ1-5, with no clear D. Germline CDR1 SGHKS, CDR2 YYEKEE (reference sequence). There are 16 residues in the CDR3. The V end was cut by 4 bases, the J end by 1 base, with 15 bases between. The CDR3 sequence: CASSPVPGRSNQPQHF. The DNA of the CDR3 is TGTGCCAGCAGCCCGGTGCCGGGGAGGAGCAATCAGCCCCAGCATTTT.

The chain employs TRBV6-6 and TRBJ2-2; D unclear. The germline gives CDR1 MNHNY, CDR2 SVGAGI (reference sequence). Trimming pared 6 bases from V and 8 bases from J, leaving 4 bases between. The CDR3 has 10 amino acids. The CDR3 nucleotides are TGTGCCAGCAGCGAGGGGGAGCTGTTTTTT. Residues: CASSEGELFF.

Regarding this clone: Other DNA sequences in the sample encode the same CDR3. The J gene is TRBJ2-7, the V gene TRBV7-2; a possible D gene is TRBD1 (6 bases). V was shortened by 5 bases and J by 1 base, with 12 bases between the two germline ends. Germline V lookup: CDR1 SGHTA, CDR2 FQGNSA. This CDR3 has 14 amino acids. The CDR3 sequence: CASSPQGGSYEQYF. The CDR3, as DNA: TGTGCCAGCAGCCCGCAAGGGGGATCCTACGAGCAGTACTTC.

This chain connects TRBV5-6 to TRBJ2-2, with D maybe TRBD2 (6 bases). Germline values: CDR1 SGHDT, CDR2 YYEEEE. V lost 5 bases and J 6 bases, leaving 20 bases between the germline ends. This CDR3 has 16 amino acids. In DNA, the CDR3 is TGTGCCAGCAGAAGATTTAGCGGAGGGCCAGCCGGGGAGCTGTTTTTT. It encodes CASRRFSGGPAGELFF.

The chain employs TRBV30 and TRBJ1-1; D is perhaps TRBD1 (5 bases). Deletions cut 4 bases from V and 7 bases from J, with 13 bases between. Germline V gene lookup returns CDR1 GTSNPN and CDR2 SVGIG (reference sequence). The CDR3 contains 12 residues. As DNA, the CDR3 is TGTGCCTGGACGAGGGACGGCGATGAAGCTTTCTTT. It encodes CAWTRDGDEAFF.

CDR3 loop: CASSFPSNQPQHF. Here the CDR3 DNA reads TGTGCCAGCAGTTTTCCCAGCAATCAGCCCCAGCATTTT. V gene TRBV28 combines with J gene TRBJ1-5; D is uncertain. The CDR3 length is 13 residues. The V gene's germline CDR1 is MDHEN and CDR2 SYDVKM. The ends were cut back, 3 bases at V and 1 base at J, with 4 bases in the middle.

The V call is TRBV15, the J call TRBJ2-7; D possibly matches TRBD1 or TRBD2 (5 bases each). The germline V gene encodes CDR1 LNHNV and CDR2 YYDKDF (reference sequence). V was clipped by 1 base and J by 5 bases, with 18 bases between them. This CDR3 comprises 16 residues. As DNA, the CDR3 is TGTGCCACCAGCAGAGCCAACCCGAGGGGTACCGACGAGCAGTACTTC. Protein sequence: CATSRANPRGTDEQYF.

The genes are TRBV9 and TRBJ2-2, with D unclear. Germline values: CDR1 SGDLS, CDR2 YYNGEE. V was clipped by 0 bases and J by 5 bases, with 11 bases between them. This CDR3 is built from 15 residues. Here the CDR3 reads CASSVASPGTGELFF. DNA of the CDR3: TGTGCCAGCAGCGTAGCCTCACCCGGTACCGGGGAGCTGTTTTTT.

V usage is TRBV7-3 and J usage is TRBJ2-1; no reliable D call. CDR1 SGHTA and CDR2 FQGTGA come from the germline V gene. The CDR3 sequence is 16 residues long. Between the trimmed V and J ends, which lost 2 bases and 7 bases, there was a span of 18 bases. CDR3 region: CASSLAGSLRLNEQFF. The CDR3 DNA follows: TGTGCCAGCAGCTTAGCCGGTTCCTTACGACTTAATGAGCAGTTCTTC.

V usage is TRBV4-2 and J usage is TRBJ2-7; D call uncertain. In germline, CDR1 is LGHNA, CDR2 YNFKEQ. This CDR3 spans 13 amino acids. Trimming left V 0 bases short and J 1 base short, with 4 bases between. CDR3 DNA: TGTGCCAGCAGCCAAGAGTGGTCCTACGAGCAGTACTTC. Translating gives CASSQEWSYEQYF.

A single count supports this clone. This chain connects TRBV27 to TRBJ1-6, with a weak D call TRBD1 (5 bases). The CDR3 has 15 residues. V dropped 4 bases and J dropped 2 bases, with 9 bases sitting between them. Germline V gene sequence: CDR1 MNHEY, CDR2 SMNVEV (reference sequence). This CDR3 reads CASSSAQAYNSPLHF. The CDR3 DNA sequence: TGTGCCAGCAGTTCCGCACAGGCCTATAATTCACCCCTCCACTTT.

The chain links TRBV6-6 to TRBJ1-1; D is unclear. Trimming removed 8 bases at V and 1 base at J, with 11 bases between. The germline gives CDR1 MNHNY, CDR2 SVGAGI (reference sequence). CDR3 length: 13 amino acids. The CDR3 loop reads CASSGPGNTEAFF. The CDR3 DNA is TGTGCCAGCTCCGGGCCGGGGAACACTGAAGCTTTCTTT.

This chain links TRBV11-2 with TRBJ1-5; D remains ambiguous. V was clipped by 5 bases and J by 6 bases, with 11 bases between them. The CDR3 covers 13 residues. CDR1 is SGHAT and CDR2 is FQNNGV in the germline V gene. CDR3 bases: TGTGCCAGCAGCGGCGGGGTCCCTCAGCCCCAGCATTTT. This codes for CASSGGVPQPQHF.

This chain connects TRBV19 to TRBJ2-2; 8 bases line up with TRBD2. The V gene's germline CDR1 is LNHDA and CDR2 SQIVND (reference sequence). Unmatched junction bases numbered 1, after V lost 0 bases and J lost 4 bases. This CDR3 comprises 15 residues. CDR3 amino acids: CASSIDGRATGELFF. The CDR3 DNA reads as TGTGCCAGTAGTATAGACGGGAGGGCCACCGGGGAGCTGTTTTTT. The variable domain in full, with the rest retrieved from reference TRBV19 and TRBJ2-2, is DGGITQSPKYLFRKEGQNVTLSCEQNLNHDAMYWYRQDPGQGLRLIYYSQIVNDFQKGDIAEGYSVSREKKESFPLTVTSAQKNPTAFYLCASSIDGRATGELFFGEGSRLTVL.

The chain carries TRBV2 and TRBJ1-1; tentatively, D is TRBD1 (5 bases). The CDR3 runs 15 residues. The germline gives CDR1 SNHLY, CDR2 FYNNEI. Trimming took off 3 bases at V and 1 base at J, with 12 bases between the two ends. Here the CDR3 DNA reads TGTGCCAGCAGTGATAGGAGCGGGGCGAACACTGAAGCTTTCTTT. It is translated as CASSDRSGANTEAFF.

This clone has a single count. CDR3 DNA: TGTGCCAGCAGCGCCTGGAGCGGGAGGGACACCGGGGAGCTGTTTTTT. Its translation: CASSAWSGRDTGELFF. This sequence joins TRBV2 and TRBJ2-2, with TRBD2 matching 10 bases. The V gene's germline CDR1 is SNHLY and CDR2 FYNNEI. There are 16 residues in the CDR3. V shed 6 bases and J 3 bases; nucleotides not matched to a gene: 7.

The chain has TRBV7-8 and TRBJ1-1, with D possibly matching TRBD1 (6 bases). CDR1 is SGHVS, CDR2 FQNEAQ, per germline. The CDR3 has 16 residues. V was trimmed by 1 base and J by 9 bases, leaving 21 bases between them. CDR3: CASSLVGAGGEVKAFF. DNA of the CDR3: TGTGCCAGCAGCTTAGTTGGGGCGGGGGGCGAGGTTAAAGCTTTCTTT.

J is TRBJ2-5 and V is TRBV27; D is unresolved. This CDR3 is built from 13 residues. Germline V gene data show CDR1 as MNHEY and CDR2 as SMNVEV (reference sequence). V shed 6 bases and J shed 2 bases, with 10 bases lying between them. The CDR3 coding sequence is TGTGCCAGCAGCTTACAGATACAAGAGACCCAGTACTTC. It yields the protein CASSLQIQETQYF.

This clone is a singleton in its sample. This sequence joins TRBV18 and TRBJ2-3, with D possibly matching TRBD2 (6 bases). V lost 3 bases and J lost 2, with 12 bases in between. This CDR3 comprises 15 residues. Per germline, CDR1 KGHSH and CDR2 LQKENI. The CDR3 coding sequence is TGTGCCAGCTCACCCTCGGGACTGCACACAGATACGCAGTATTTT. Protein sequence: CASSPSGLHTDTQYF.

This rearrangement joins TRBV5-1 to TRBJ1-1; D is ambiguous. The V end was cut by 1 base, the J end by 3 bases, with 7 bases between. Per the germline V gene, CDR1 is SGHRS and CDR2 is YFSETQ. CDR3 size: 13 residues. This chain's CDR3 is CASSLLSDTEAFF. CDR3 nucleotide sequence: TGCGCCAGCAGCTTGTTGTCGGACACTGAAGCTTTCTTT.